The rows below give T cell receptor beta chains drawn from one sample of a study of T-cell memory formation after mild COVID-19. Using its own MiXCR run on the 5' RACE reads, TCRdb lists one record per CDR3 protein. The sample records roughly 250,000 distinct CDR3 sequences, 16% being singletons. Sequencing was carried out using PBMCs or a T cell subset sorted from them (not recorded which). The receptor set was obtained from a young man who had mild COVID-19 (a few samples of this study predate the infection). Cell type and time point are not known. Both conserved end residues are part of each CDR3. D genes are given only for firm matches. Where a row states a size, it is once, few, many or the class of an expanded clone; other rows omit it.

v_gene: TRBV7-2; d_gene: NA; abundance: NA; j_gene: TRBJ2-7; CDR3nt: TGTGCCAGCAGCAACAATGGGGTCGGCTACGAGCAGTACTTC; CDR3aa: CASSNNGVGYEQYF
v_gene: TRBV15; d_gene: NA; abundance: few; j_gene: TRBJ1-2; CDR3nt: TGTGCCACCAGCAGATCTGGGGAGGGAGGCTACACCTTC; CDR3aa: CATSRSGEGGYTF
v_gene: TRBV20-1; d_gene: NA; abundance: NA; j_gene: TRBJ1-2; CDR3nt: TGCAGTGCTAGAGTTCGGGAGGACTATGGCTACACCTTC; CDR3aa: CSARVREDYGYTF
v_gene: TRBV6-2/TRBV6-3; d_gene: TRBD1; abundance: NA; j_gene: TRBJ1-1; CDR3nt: TGTGCCAGCACCGGGACAGGGCCTTCTGAAGCTTTCTTT; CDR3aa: CASTGTGPSEAFF
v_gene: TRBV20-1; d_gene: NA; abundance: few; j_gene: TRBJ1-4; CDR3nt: TGCAGTGCCGTCCCAGGGGCCTCGAATGAAAAACTGTTTTTT; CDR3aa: CSAVPGASNEKLFF
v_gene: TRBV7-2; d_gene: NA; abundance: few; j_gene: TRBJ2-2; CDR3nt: TGTGCCAGCAGCTTTGGACTCGGACCCGGGGAGCTGTTTTTT; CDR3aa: CASSFGLGPGELFF
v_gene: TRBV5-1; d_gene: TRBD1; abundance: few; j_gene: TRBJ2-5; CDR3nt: TGCGCCAGCAGCTTGGCCCCAGGGGGCGCGAAGGAGACCCAGTACTTC; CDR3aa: CASSLAPGGAKETQYF
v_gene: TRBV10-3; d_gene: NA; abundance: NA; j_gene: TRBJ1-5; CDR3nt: TGTGCCATCAGGGAGGAGAATCAGCCCCAGCATTTT; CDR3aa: CAIREENQPQHF
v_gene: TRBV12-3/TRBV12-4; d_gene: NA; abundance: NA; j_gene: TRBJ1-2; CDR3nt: TGTGCCAGCAGTTTAGAGGACGGCGCTAACTATGGCTACACCTTC; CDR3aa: CASSLEDGANYGYTF
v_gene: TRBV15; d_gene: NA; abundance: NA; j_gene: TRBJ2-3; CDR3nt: TGTGCCACCAGCAGATCTAGGGACCATCGGCAGTATTTT; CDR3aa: CATSRSRDHRQYF
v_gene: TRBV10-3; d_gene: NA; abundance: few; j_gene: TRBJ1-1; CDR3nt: TGTGCCATCAGTGGACAGGCAAACACTGAAGCTTTCTTT; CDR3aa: CAISGQANTEAFF
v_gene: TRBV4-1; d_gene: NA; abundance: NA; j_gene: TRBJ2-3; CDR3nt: TGCGCCAGCAGCCAAGAGGGCCGCACAGATACGCAGTATTTT; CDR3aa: CASSQEGRTDTQYF
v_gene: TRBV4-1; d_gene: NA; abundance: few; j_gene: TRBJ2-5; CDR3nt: TGCGCCAGCAGCCCGGGCCAACTCCAAGAGACCCAGTACTTC; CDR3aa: CASSPGQLQETQYF
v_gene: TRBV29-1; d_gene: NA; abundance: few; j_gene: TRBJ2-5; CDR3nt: TGCAGCGTGGTAACAGGGATGGCAGAGACCCAGTACTTC; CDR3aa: CSVVTGMAETQYF
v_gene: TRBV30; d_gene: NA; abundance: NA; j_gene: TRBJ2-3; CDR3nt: TGTGCCTGGGGAAGAGGGACAGATACGCAGTATTTT; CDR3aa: CAWGRGTDTQYF
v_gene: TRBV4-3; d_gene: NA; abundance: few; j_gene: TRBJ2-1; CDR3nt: TGCGCCAGCAATAGTCGGGGAAATGAGCAGTTCTTC; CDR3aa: CASNSRGNEQFF
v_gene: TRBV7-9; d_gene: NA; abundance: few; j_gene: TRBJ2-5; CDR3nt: TGTGCCAGCAGCTCCGTGGGGGGCGAGACCCAGTACTTC; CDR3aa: CASSSVGGETQYF
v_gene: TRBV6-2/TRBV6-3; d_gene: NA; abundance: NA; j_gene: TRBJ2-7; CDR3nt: TGTGCCAGCACCGAGGACCCCACAGAGAACGTAAACTACGAGCAGTACTTC; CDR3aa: CASTEDPTENVNYEQYF
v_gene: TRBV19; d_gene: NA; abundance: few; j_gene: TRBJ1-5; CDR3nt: TGTGCCAGTAACGAGGCTTATAGCAATCAGCCCCAGCATTTT; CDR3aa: CASNEAYSNQPQHF
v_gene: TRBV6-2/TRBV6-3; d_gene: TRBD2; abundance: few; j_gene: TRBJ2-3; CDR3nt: TGTGCCAGCAGTTACGTCGGAGCGGGGGGGTACACAGATACGCAGTATTTT; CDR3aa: CASSYVGAGGYTDTQYF
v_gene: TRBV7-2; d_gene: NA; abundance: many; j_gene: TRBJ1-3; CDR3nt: TGTGCCAGCAGCTTGGACAGAAACACCATATATTTT; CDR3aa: CASSLDRNTIYF
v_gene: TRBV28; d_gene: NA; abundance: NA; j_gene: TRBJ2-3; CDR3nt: TGTGCCAGCAGTCCCCCGACGGCTTGGGGCACAGATACGCAGTATTTT; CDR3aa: CASSPPTAWGTDTQYF
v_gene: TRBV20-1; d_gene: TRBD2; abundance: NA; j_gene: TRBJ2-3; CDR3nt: TGCAGTCTCGGACTAGCGGGGAATACAGATACGCAGTATTTT; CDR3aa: CSLGLAGNTDTQYF
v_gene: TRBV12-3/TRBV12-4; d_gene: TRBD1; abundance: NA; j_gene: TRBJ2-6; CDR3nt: TGTGCCAGCAGCAGCCGGGACAGGGGGCGCATGGGGGCCAACGTCCTGACTTTC; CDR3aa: CASSSRDRGRMGANVLTF
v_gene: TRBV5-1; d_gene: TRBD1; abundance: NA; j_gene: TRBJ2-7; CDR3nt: TGCGCCAGCAGCTGGACAGGGTCCGAGCAGTACTTC; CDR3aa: CASSWTGSEQYF
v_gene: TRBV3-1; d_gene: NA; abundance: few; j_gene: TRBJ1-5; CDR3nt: TGTGCCAGCAGCCAAAGAGAGAATCAGCCCCAGCATTTT; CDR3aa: CASSQRENQPQHF
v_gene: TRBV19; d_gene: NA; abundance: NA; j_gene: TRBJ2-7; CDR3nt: TGTGCCAGTAGTATCGCGGGGAGCGACTACGAGCAGTACTTC; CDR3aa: CASSIAGSDYEQYF
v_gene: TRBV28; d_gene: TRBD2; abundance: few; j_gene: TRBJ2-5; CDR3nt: TGTGCCAGCAGTTCGGGCGGGGGGCTTAGAGAGACCCAGTACTTC; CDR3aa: CASSSGGGLRETQYF
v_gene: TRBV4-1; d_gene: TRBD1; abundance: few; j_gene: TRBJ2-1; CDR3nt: TGCGCCAGCAGCCATGGGACAGGGGACCCCTACAATGAGCAGTTCTTC; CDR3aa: CASSHGTGDPYNEQFF
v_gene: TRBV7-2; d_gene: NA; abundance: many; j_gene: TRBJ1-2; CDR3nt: TGTGCCAGCAGCTCGACAGCCGGAGGAGGCTACACCTTC; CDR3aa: CASSSTAGGGYTF
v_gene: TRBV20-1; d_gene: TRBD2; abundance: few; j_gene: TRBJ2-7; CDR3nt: TGCAGTGCCCTAGCTACGGGGGGCTACGAGCAGTACTTC; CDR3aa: CSALATGGYEQYF
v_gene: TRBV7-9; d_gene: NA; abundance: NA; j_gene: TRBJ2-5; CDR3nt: TGTGCCAGCAGCCCCCTATTCTCGAGCCTCGCGGAAGAAGAGACCCAGTACTTC; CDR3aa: CASSPLFSSLAEEETQYF
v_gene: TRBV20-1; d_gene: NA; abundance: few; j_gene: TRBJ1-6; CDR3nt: TGCAGTGCTACCCGGGATGGGGAGGGCAGAGCCCTCCACTTT; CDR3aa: CSATRDGEGRALHF
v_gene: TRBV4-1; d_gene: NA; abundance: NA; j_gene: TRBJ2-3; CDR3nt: TGCGCCAGCAGCCAAGGGTCGGCTAGCACAGATACGCAGTATTTT; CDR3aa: CASSQGSASTDTQYF
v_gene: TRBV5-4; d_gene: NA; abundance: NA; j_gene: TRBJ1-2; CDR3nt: TGTGCCAGCAGCAATCAGGGGCATGGCTACACCTTC; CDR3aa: CASSNQGHGYTF
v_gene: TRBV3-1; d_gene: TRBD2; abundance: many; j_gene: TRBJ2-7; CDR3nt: TGTGCCAGCAGCCAAGATATAGCGGGGGATACTTTCTACGAGCAGTACTTC; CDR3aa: CASSQDIAGDTFYEQYF
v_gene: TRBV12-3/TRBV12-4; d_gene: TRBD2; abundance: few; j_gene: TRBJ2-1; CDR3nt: TGTGCCAGCAGTTTCATGGCTAGCGGGACAAATGAGCAGTTCTTC; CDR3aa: CASSFMASGTNEQFF
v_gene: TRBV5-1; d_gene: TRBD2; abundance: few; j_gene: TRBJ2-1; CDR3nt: TGCGCCAGCAGTCGTACGGGACTAGCGGGGGGGTACAATGAGCAGTTCTTC; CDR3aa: CASSRTGLAGGYNEQFF
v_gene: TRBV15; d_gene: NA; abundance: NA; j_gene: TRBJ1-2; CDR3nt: TGTGCCACCAGCAGAGATCCCGACCTCAAGGGGCACTATGGCTACACCTTC; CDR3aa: CATSRDPDLKGHYGYTF
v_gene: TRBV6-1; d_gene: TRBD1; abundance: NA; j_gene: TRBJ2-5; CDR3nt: TGTGCCAGCAGTATTCGGGACAGGGGGGAGACCCAGTACTTC; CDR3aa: CASSIRDRGETQYF
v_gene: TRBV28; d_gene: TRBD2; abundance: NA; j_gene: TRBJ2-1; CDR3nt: TGTGCCAGCAGCCCGACTAGCGGGGGGAGGAATGAGCAGTTCTTC; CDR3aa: CASSPTSGGRNEQFF